One and the same sample provided the 14 T cell receptor beta chains below, sequenced in a study of T cell repertoires in cytomegalovirus infection. The antigens these receptors bind are not known. One entry per CDR3 protein, called by TCRdb with MiXCR from the reads. The table records about 60,000 distinct CDR3 sequences, around 20% of them present only once. The specimen comprised CD8+ T cells from cultured PBMCs, sampled from culture after CMV antigen stimulation. All receptors derive from a human donor in good health (CMV status not recorded). Some clones in this sample may be carry-over from other donors' samples.

In its sample, this clonotype was seen a few times. The CDR3 DNA is TGTGCCAGCAGCTTAGACGGGGTCCCTGGAAACACCATATATTTT. Translation gives CASSLDGVPGNTIYF. The V and J genes are TRBV7-9 and TRBJ1-3; D is ambiguous. Between the trimmed V and J ends, which lost 1 base and 2 bases, there was a span of 9 bases. The CDR3 has 15 residues. CDR1 SEHNR and CDR2 FQNEAQ come from the germline V gene (reference sequence). Based on the CDR3 plus reference TRBV7-9 and TRBJ1-3, the full variable domain is DTGVSQNPRHKITKRGQNVTFRCDPISEHNRLYWYRQTLGQGPEFLTYFQNEAQLEKSRLLSDRFSAERPKGSFSTLEIQRTEQGDSAMYLCASSLDGVPGNTIYFGEGSWLTVV.

The chain recombines TRBV7-9 with TRBJ1-2; the D is unclear. The V end lost 1 base, the J end lost 4 bases, and 19 bases lay between the germline ends. CDR3 length equals 17 residues. The germline V gene encodes CDR1 SEHNR and CDR2 FQNEAQ (reference sequence). The CDR3 region has the DNA TGTGCCAGCAGCTTAGGCTGGGCAACTACGGCAGGCTATGGCTACACCTTC. This encodes CASSLGWATTAGYGYTF.

The rearrangement joins TRBV10-2 to TRBJ2-7; 7 bases line up with TRBD1. V shed 6 bases, J shed 6 bases, and the junction held 14 bases outside the gene matches. The CDR3 is 15 amino acids. CDR1 is WSHSY and CDR2 is SAAADI in the germline V gene. The CDR3 nucleotides are TGCGCCAGCAGCATAACAGGGGTAGCCCAAATCGAGCAGTACTTC. Translation gives CASSITGVAQIEQYF.

Ten or more counts support this clonotype. The chain couples TRBV7-2 to TRBJ2-1, with 7 nucleotides matching TRBD1. Germline assignment: CDR1 SGHTA and CDR2 FQGNSA. The length of the CDR3 is 15 residues. V shed 5 bases, J shed 6 bases, and the junction held 10 bases outside the gene matches. Here the CDR3 DNA reads TGTGCCAGCAGCCTGGGGACAGTCTTCCCCAATGAGCAGTTCTTC. Amino acids: CASSLGTVFPNEQFF.

The chain combines TRBV7-9 with TRBJ1-2; a possible D gene is TRBD1 (5 bases). CDR1 is SEHNR, CDR2 FQNEAQ, per germline (reference sequence). Trimming took 2 bases from V and 4 from J, leaving 11 bases between them. The CDR3 runs to 14 residues. The CDR3 region is CASSLSATVYGYTF. Written as DNA, the CDR3 is TGTGCCAGCAGCTTATCAGCGACAGTCTATGGCTACACCTTC.

The chain couples TRBV7-8 to TRBJ1-1, with 8 bases lining up with TRBD1. Germline trimming cut 1 base from V and 4 bases from J; bases unmatched to any gene: 5. CDR1 and CDR2 from the germline V gene are SGHVS and FQNEAQ. There are 15 residues in the CDR3. The DNA of the CDR3 is TGTGCCAGCAGCTTAGATGACAGGGGAGGCACTGAAGCTTTCTTT. Amino acid sequence: CASSLDDRGGTEAFF. Supplemented by reference TRBV7-8 and TRBJ1-1, the full variable domain reads GAGVSQSPRYKVAKRGQDVALRCDPISGHVSLFWYQQALGQGPEFLTYFQNEAQLDKSGLPSDRFFAERPEGSVSTLKIQRTQQEDSAVYLCASSLDDRGGTEAFFGQGTRLTVV.

This clonotype appeared a few times. V gene TRBV28 combines with J gene TRBJ2-3; 7 nucleotides line up with TRBD2. Looked up from germline, CDR1 is MDHEN and CDR2 is SYDVKM. The junction had 18 bases not matched to a gene; V was cut back by 6 bases and J by 0 bases. This CDR3 is 19 amino acids long. The CDR3 bases are TGTGCCAGCAGCATACTAGCGAGACCAGAGACGCATAGCACAGATACGCAGTATTTT. Protein product: CASSILARPETHSTDTQYF.

A remark on this clonotype: A junction end diverges from the germline sequence, so it may reflect a read error. This rearrangement joins TRBV5-3 to TRBJ1-2, with D unclear. TRBV5-3 is treated as an ORF (open reading frame) with a function not yet certain. The CDR3 runs 11 residues. CDR3 nucleotides: TGTGCCAGCAGCTTGGATGATGGCTACACCTTC. As protein: CASSLDDGYTF.

A few counts support this clonotype. The chain joins TRBV7-2 to TRBJ1-2, with a possible D match to TRBD1 (5 bases). This CDR3 spans 16 amino acids. Trimming took off 0 bases at V and 2 bases at J, with 13 bases between the two ends. Germline CDR1 reads SGHTA; CDR2 reads FQGNSA. The chain's CDR3 is CASSLARDGGNYGYTF. In DNA form, the CDR3 reads TGTGCCAGCAGCTTAGCCCGGGACGGTGGGAACTATGGCTACACCTTC.

The DNA of the CDR3 is TGTGCCAGCAGTTCCCTGGGACGGCCTGGCTACGAGCAGTACTTC. It translates to CASSSLGRPGYEQYF. The chain is built from TRBV6-1 and TRBJ2-7; tentatively, D is TRBD1 or TRBD2 (5 bases each). The CDR3 is made up of 15 amino acids. CDR1 is MNHNS, CDR2 SASEGT, per germline. The V end lost 5 bases, the J end lost 3 bases, and 17 bases lay between the germline ends.

This chain joins TRBV20-1 and TRBJ1-2; TRBD1 is a possible D gene (5 bases). Between the trimmed V and J ends, which lost 0 bases and 12 bases, there was a span of 23 bases. CDR1 is DFQATT and CDR2 is SNEGSKA in the germline V gene (reference sequence). The CDR3 is 15 amino acids. The CDR3 DNA is TGCAGTGCTAGAGATTATAGGGGCAGGGTCGAATCGGACACCTTC. It is translated as CSARDYRGRVESDTF.

The gene calls are TRBV15 and TRBJ1-2; TRBD1 matches 8 bases. The V gene's germline CDR1 is LNHNV and CDR2 YYDKDF (reference sequence). The CDR3 covers 19 residues. The V segment lost 0 bases and the J segment 5 bases; nucleotides outside the gene matches: 17. This chain's CDR3 is CATSREEVQGQAFLYGYTF. DNA for the CDR3: TGTGCCACCAGCAGAGAGGAGGTTCAGGGACAGGCCTTTCTTTATGGCTACACCTTC.

The chain is built from TRBV4-1 and TRBJ2-5; D is uncertain. V lost 0 bases, J lost 5 bases, and 13 bases lay in between. The CDR3 length is 15 residues. Germline CDR1 and CDR2: MGHRA and YSYEKL. The CDR3 bases are TGCGCCAGCAGCCAAGAGTTAGTAGCTTATGAGACCCAGTACTTC. It yields the protein CASSQELVAYETQYF.

This clonotype has only a few counts. This chain joins TRBV6-2 or TRBV6-3 and TRBJ2-6; no reliable D call. V was clipped by 6 bases and J by 2 bases, with 17 bases between them. Per the germline V gene, CDR1 is MNHEY and CDR2 is SVGEGT. The CDR3 totals 17 residues. The CDR3 sequence: CASSYRPGRPGANVLTF. In DNA, the CDR3 is TGTGCCAGCAGCTATAGGCCGGGTCGCCCTGGGGCCAACGTCCTGACTTTC.